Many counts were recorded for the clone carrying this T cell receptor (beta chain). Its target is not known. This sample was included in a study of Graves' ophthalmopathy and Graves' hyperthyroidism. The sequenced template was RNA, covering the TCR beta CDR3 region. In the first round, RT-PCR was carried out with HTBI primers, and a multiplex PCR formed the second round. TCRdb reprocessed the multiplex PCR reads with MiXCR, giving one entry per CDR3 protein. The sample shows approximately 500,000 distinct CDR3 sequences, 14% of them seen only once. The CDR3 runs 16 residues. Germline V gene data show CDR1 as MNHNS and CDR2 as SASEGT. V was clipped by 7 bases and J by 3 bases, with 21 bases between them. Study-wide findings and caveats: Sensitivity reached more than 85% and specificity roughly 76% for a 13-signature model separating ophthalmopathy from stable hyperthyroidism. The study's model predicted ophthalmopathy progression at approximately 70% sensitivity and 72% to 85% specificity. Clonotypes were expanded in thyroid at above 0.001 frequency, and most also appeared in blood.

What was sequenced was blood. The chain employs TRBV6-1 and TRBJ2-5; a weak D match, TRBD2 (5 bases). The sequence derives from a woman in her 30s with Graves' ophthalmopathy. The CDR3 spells CASTERQSSGKETQYF. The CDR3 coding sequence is TGTGCCAGCACCGAGCGGCAATCCTCTGGGAAAGAGACCCAGTACTTC.